This TCR beta chain was identified during a study of control samples from healthy donors and cancer patients. Produced via immunoSEQ multiplex PCR; TCRdb's table is partial and in-frame only. The top ten clones hold under 2% of a sample with some 120,000 clones, around 93% of them seen once. This receptor was identified in a man aged 45-60 years with head and neck cancer. What was sequenced was PBMCs.

CDR3 nucleotides: TGTGCCAGCAGCTCCCGGTCTGGTGGCAACGTCCTGACTTTC. Protein: CASSSRSGGNVLTF. The chain links TRBV7-3 to TRBJ2-6; D gene ambiguous. The V end was cut by 4 bases, the J end by 9 bases, with 13 bases between. Germline CDR1 reads SGHTA; CDR2 reads FQGTGA. The CDR3 loop spans 14 amino acids. The full variable domain, completed using reference TRBV7-3 and TRBJ2-6, is GAGVSQTPSNKVTEKGKYVELRCDPISGHTALYWYRQSLGQGPEFLIYFQGTGAADDSGLPNDRFFAVRPEGSVSTLKIQRTERGDSAVYLCASSSRSGGNVLTFGAGSRLTVL.